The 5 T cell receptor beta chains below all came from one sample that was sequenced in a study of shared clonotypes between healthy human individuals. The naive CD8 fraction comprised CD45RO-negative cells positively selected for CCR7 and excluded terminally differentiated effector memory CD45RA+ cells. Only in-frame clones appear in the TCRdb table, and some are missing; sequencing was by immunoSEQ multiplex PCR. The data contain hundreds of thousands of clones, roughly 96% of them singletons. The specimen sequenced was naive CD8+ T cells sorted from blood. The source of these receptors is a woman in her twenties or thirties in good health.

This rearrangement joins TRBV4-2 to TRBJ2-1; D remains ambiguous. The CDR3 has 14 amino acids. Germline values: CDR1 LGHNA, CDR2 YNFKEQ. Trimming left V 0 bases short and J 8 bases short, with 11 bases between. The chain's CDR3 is CASSQDQSGDEQFF. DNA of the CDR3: TGTGCCAGCAGCCAAGATCAATCGGGTGATGAGCAGTTCTTC.

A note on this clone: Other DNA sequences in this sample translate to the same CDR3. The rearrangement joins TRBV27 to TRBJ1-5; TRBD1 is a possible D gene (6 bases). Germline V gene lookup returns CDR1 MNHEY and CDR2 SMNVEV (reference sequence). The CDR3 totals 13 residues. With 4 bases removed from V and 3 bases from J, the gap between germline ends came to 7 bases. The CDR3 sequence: CASSWTVNQPQHF. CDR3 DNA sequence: TGTGCCAGCAGTTGGACAGTCAATCAGCCCCAGCATTTT.

The CDR3 DNA sequence: TGTGCCAGCAGCTTGGACGATTACGAGCAGTACTTC. Residues: CASSLDDYEQYF. The gene calls are TRBV5-4 and TRBJ2-7; no clear D gene. V shed 0 bases and J shed 4 bases, with 5 bases lying between them. Germline lookup yields CDR1 SGHNT and CDR2 YYREEE (reference sequence). The CDR3 is 12 amino acids.

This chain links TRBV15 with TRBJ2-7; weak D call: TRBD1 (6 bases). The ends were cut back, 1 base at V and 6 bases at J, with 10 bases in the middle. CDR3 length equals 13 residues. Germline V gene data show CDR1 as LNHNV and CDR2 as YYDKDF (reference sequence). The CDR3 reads CATSRATGAEQYF. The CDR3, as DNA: TGTGCCACCAGCAGAGCGACAGGAGCCGAGCAGTACTTC.

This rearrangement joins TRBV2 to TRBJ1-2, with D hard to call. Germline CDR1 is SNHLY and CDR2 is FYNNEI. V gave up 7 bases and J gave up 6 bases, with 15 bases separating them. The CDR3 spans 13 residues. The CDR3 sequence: CASIHSSRDGYTF. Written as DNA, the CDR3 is TGTGCCAGCATTCACAGCTCCCGGGATGGCTACACCTTC.